In its sample, the clone carrying this T cell receptor beta chain was seen once. As yet, its antigen is unknown. The data were obtained in a study of siplizumab effects on memory and regulatory T cells. The study's findings and limits: Most proliferating CD4+ or CD8+ clones, roughly 75-97%, had no naive or memory assignment. Tregs that proliferated in siplizumab cultures did not have their suppressive function confirmed. A minor fraction of alloreactive clones, and no more, mapped to unstimulated subsets. Naive T cells appeared more varied than memory cells and looked like key alloresponse contributors.

Using immunoSEQ multiplex PCR, the repertoire was profiled, and TCRdb retains in-frame clones only, with some absent. The data show 75,000 to 95,000 clones, approximately 90% seen once. Trimming left V 8 bases short and J 1 base short, with 10 bases between. Germline CDR1 reads SGHTA; CDR2 reads FQGNSA. The CDR3 is 13 residues long. The V gene is TRBV7-2, the J gene TRBJ2-3; a weak D match, TRBD1 (5 bases). The sequencing input was CD4+ T cells sorted from blood. This receptor was taken from a human donor in good health. The CDR3 protein is CASGLGGTDTQYF. As DNA, the CDR3 is TGTGCCAGCGGCCTAGGGGGCACAGATACGCAGTATTTT.